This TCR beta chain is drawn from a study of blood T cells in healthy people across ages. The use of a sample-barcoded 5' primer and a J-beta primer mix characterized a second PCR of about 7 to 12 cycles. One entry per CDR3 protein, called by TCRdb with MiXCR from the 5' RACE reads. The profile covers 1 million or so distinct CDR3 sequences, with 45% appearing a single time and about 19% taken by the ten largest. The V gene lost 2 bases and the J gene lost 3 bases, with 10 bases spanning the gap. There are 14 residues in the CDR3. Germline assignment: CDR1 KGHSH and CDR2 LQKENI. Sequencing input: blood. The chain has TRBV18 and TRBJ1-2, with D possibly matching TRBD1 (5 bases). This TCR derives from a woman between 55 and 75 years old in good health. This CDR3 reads CASSPGGSDYGYTF. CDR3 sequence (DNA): TGTGCCAGCTCACCAGGGGGTAGTGACTATGGCTACACCTTC.